Below are 23 T cell receptor beta chains sequenced from a single sample in a study of cytomegalovirus exposure and HLA in healthy donors. The study ran its PCR with 60 Vbeta and 13 Jbeta primers. Sequencing was performed with immunoSEQ multiplex PCR; in TCRdb, only in-frame clones are kept and a portion is missing. The table has 62,000 or so clones, about 90% seen once; the top ten hold roughly 1.4%. Material: PBMCs. The origin of the receptors is a young man in good health and CMV-seronegative.

This clone was detected a few times. The chain joins TRBV29-1 to TRBJ2-5; 9 bases are a match to TRBD1. Germline V lookup: CDR1 SQVTM, CDR2 ANQGSEA. The CDR3 has 13 residues. Trimming removed 7 bases from V and 3 bases from J; junction bases left unmatched: 6. The CDR3 DNA is TGCAGCGAACAGACAGGGGGGGAAGAGACCCAGTACTTC. Its protein is CSEQTGGEETQYF.

The chain joins TRBV5-1 to TRBJ1-2; no reliable D call. Trimming removed 1 base from V and 6 bases from J, with 13 bases in between. Germline lookup yields CDR1 SGHRS and CDR2 YFSETQ. The CDR3 runs 14 residues. The CDR3 spells CASSLSSKIDGYTF. In nucleotides, the CDR3 is TGCGCCAGCAGCTTGTCTTCTAAGATTGATGGCTACACCTTC.

This clone was recorded once. The gene calls are TRBV5-4 and TRBJ1-1; D is possibly TRBD1 (5 bases). CDR1 SGHNT and CDR2 YYREEE come from the germline V gene (reference sequence). Trimming took off 0 bases at V and 4 bases at J, with 16 bases between the two ends. The CDR3 extends over 16 amino acids. The CDR3 DNA reads TGTGCCAGCAGCTTGGCCTTAGGCAGGGAATCCACTGAAGCTTTCTTT. Protein: CASSLALGRESTEAFF.

This clone is a singleton in its sample. The V and J genes are TRBV6-1 and TRBJ2-1; no clear D. V lost 0 bases and J lost 9, with 6 bases in between. This CDR3 is 12 amino acids long. Germline CDR1 and CDR2: MNHNS and SASEGT. The CDR3 coding sequence is TGTGCCAGCAGTGAAGCGCGCCCTGAGCAGTTCTTC. Its translation is CASSEARPEQFF.

This rearrangement joins TRBV6-5 to TRBJ2-7; D remains ambiguous. Germline V gives CDR1 MNHEY, CDR2 SVGAGI. V lost 7 bases and J 3 bases, leaving 13 bases between the germline ends. This CDR3 is built from 13 residues. Here the CDR3 reads CASMRGVFYEQYF. The DNA of the CDR3 is TGTGCCAGCATGAGAGGCGTCTTCTACGAGCAGTACTTC.

V gene TRBV29-1 combines with J gene TRBJ2-3; 7 nucleotides agree with TRBD2. V was pared by 7 bases and J by 1 base, with 11 bases of the junction left unmatched. Germline V gene sequence: CDR1 SQVTM, CDR2 ANQGSEA. This CDR3 spans 15 amino acids. CDR3 sequence: CSAGPGGGGTDTQYF. CDR3 DNA sequence: TGCAGCGCGGGGCCCGGCGGGGGTGGCACAGATACGCAGTATTTT.

The rearrangement joins TRBV7-9 to TRBJ1-2; TRBD1 matches 8 bases. Germline-derived CDR1 and CDR2 are SEHNR and FQNEAQ (reference sequence). V lost 1 base to trimming and J lost 6 bases; unmatched junction nucleotides: 4. CDR3 length: 14 residues. As DNA, the CDR3 is TGTGCCAGCAGCTTAGACAGGGGGTGGAATGGCTACACCTTC. This translates into CASSLDRGWNGYTF.

This clone has just one count. V gene TRBV27 combines with J gene TRBJ2-3; D ambiguous. Germline values: CDR1 MNHEY, CDR2 SMNVEV (reference sequence). V lost 4 bases to trimming and J lost 1 base, with 9 bases between them. CDR3 length: 14 residues. CDR3 loop: CASSSRLGTDTQYF. The CDR3, as DNA: TGTGCCAGCAGTTCAAGACTGGGCACAGATACGCAGTATTTT.

The chain links TRBV6-6 to TRBJ2-1; TRBD1 is a possible D gene (6 bases). V lost 0 bases and J lost 4, with 10 bases in between. From germline, CDR1 is MNHNY and CDR2 SVGAGI (reference sequence). The CDR3 consists of 15 residues. The CDR3: CASSYSRQAYNEQFF. CDR3 in DNA: TGTGCCAGCAGTTACTCCCGACAGGCATACAATGAGCAGTTCTTC.

The chain combines TRBV7-2 with TRBJ2-7, with D hard to call. The CDR3 length is 16 residues. The germline V and J ends were trimmed by 1 base and 3 bases, with 16 bases remaining between them. Germline values: CDR1 SGHTA, CDR2 FQGNSA. This CDR3 reads CASSLGPHRADYEQYF. In nucleotides, the CDR3 is TGTGCCAGCAGCTTAGGGCCCCACAGAGCCGACTACGAGCAGTACTTC.

The CDR3 here is CASSRQTGNSYEQYF. The CDR3 DNA is TGTGCCAGCAGCCGTCAGACAGGGAATTCCTACGAGCAGTACTTC. This sequence joins TRBV5-4 and TRBJ2-7; 7 positions match TRBD1. CDR1 is SGHNT, CDR2 YYREEE, per germline (reference sequence). The junction had 8 bases not matched to a gene; V was cut back by 4 bases and J by 1 base. The CDR3 extends over 15 amino acids.

The chain uses TRBV7-2 and TRBJ1-6; tentative D call: TRBD1 (6 bases). CDR1 and CDR2 (germline): SGHTA, FQGNSA. This CDR3 is 14 amino acids long. Trimming left V 3 bases short and J 4 bases short, with 7 bases between. CDR3 sequence: CASSFQGYNSPLHF. The CDR3 DNA is TGTGCCAGCAGCTTCCAGGGGTATAATTCACCCCTCCACTTT.

The chain is built from TRBV30 and TRBJ1-2; 8 nucleotides agree with TRBD1. V was pared by 4 bases and J by 4 bases, with 5 bases of the junction left unmatched. The germline V gene encodes CDR1 GTSNPN and CDR2 SVGIG (reference sequence). The CDR3 is made up of 13 amino acids. Here the CDR3 reads CAWTPGGGYGYTF. For the CDR3, the DNA is TGTGCCTGGACTCCAGGGGGCGGCTATGGCTACACCTTC.

The chain links TRBV7-9 to TRBJ2-3; TRBD1 is a possible D gene (6 bases). The CDR3 is 14 residues long. The germline V and J ends were trimmed by 1 base and 4 bases, with 9 bases remaining between them. Germline-derived CDR1 and CDR2 are SEHNR and FQNEAQ (reference sequence). In nucleotides, the CDR3 is TGTGCCAGCAGCTTAGAATGGGGGCCAGATACGCAGTATTTT. Its translation is CASSLEWGPDTQYF.

The V call is TRBV28, the J call TRBJ1-2; no firm D call. The V and J ends lost 3 bases and 5 bases respectively, with 7 bases between them. CDR3 length: 12 residues. Germline V gene lookup returns CDR1 MDHEN and CDR2 SYDVKM. The CDR3 bases are TGTGCCAGCAGTTTCCAACTTTATGGCTACACCTTC. This codes for CASSFQLYGYTF.

CDR3 region: CASSQSRQGAEAFF. The CDR3 DNA reads TGCGCCAGCAGCCAATCCCGACAGGGCGCTGAAGCTTTCTTT. The chain recombines TRBV4-1 with TRBJ1-1; 7 nucleotides line up with TRBD1. Germline V gives CDR1 MGHRA, CDR2 YSYEKL. Trimming cost V 2 bases and J 6 bases; bases outside gene matches: 6. This CDR3 region has 14 residues.

This chain links TRBV6-5 with TRBJ1-1, with D unclear. Germline loops: CDR1 MNHEY, CDR2 SVGAGI. The CDR3 has 14 amino acids. Trimming left V 7 bases short and J 1 base short, with 13 bases between. The CDR3 DNA sequence: TGTGCCAGCAAGACCGAGCTAGGGAACACTGAAGCTTTCTTT. Translating gives CASKTELGNTEAFF.

The rearrangement joins TRBV28 to TRBJ2-4; D gene unclear. Germline CDR1 reads MDHEN; CDR2 reads SYDVKM. Trimming cost V 6 bases and J 2 bases, with 17 bases left between them. The CDR3 is 16 amino acids. CDR3 amino acids: CASSSVILLTKNIQYF. DNA for the CDR3: TGTGCCAGCAGCTCCGTTATTCTGCTAACCAAAAACATTCAGTACTTC. The complete variable domain, with remaining parts taken from reference TRBV28 and TRBJ2-4, reads DVKVTQSSRYLVKRTGEKVFLECVQDMDHENMFWYRQDPGLGLRLIYFSYDVKMKEKGDIPEGYSVSREKKERFSLILESASTNQTSMYLCASSSVILLTKNIQYFGAGTRLSVL.

The chain uses TRBV6-1 and TRBJ1-2; 9 nucleotides align to TRBD1. Germline V gene lookup returns CDR1 MNHNS and CDR2 SASEGT. The CDR3 consists of 15 residues. Trimming removed 8 bases from V and 6 bases from J; junction bases left unmatched: 13. The CDR3 DNA reads as TGTGCCAGCGTCGCCGGGACAGGGCTCTTACATGGCTACACCTTC. Its protein product is CASVAGTGLLHGYTF.

The CDR3 region has the DNA TGCGCCAGCAGCCGAACTAGCGGGGGGTACACAGATACGCAGTATTTT. Its translation is CASSRTSGGYTDTQYF. The V and J genes are TRBV5-1 and TRBJ2-3; 12 positions match TRBD2. The CDR3 totals 16 residues. V dropped 4 bases and J dropped 2; count of bases not matched to a gene: 5. Germline lookup yields CDR1 SGHRS and CDR2 YFSETQ.

The chain is built from TRBV10-2 and TRBJ2-2; TRBD2 might be the D (5 bases). Trimming took 5 bases from V and 7 from J, leaving 8 bases between them. CDR3 size: 12 residues. Germline V gives CDR1 WSHSY, CDR2 SAAADI. The CDR3 sequence: CASSYTSGELFF. DNA of the CDR3: TGCGCCAGCAGTTATACTAGCGGGGAGCTGTTTTTT.

The gene calls are TRBV2 and TRBJ2-2; TRBD2 matches 8 bases. V was pared by 4 bases and J by 3 bases, with 4 bases of the junction left unmatched. CDR1 SNHLY and CDR2 FYNNEI come from the germline V gene. The length of the CDR3 is 15 residues. The CDR3 region is CASSGNSGDTGELFF. CDR3 in DNA: TGTGCCAGCAGTGGGAATAGCGGGGACACCGGGGAGCTGTTTTTT. Full variable domain (rest looked up from reference TRBV2 and TRBJ2-2): EPEVTQTPSHQVTQMGQEVILRCVPISNHLYFYWYRQILGQKVEFLVSFYNNEISEKSEIFDDQFSVERPDGSNFTLKIRSTKLEDSAMYFCASSGNSGDTGELFFGEGSRLTVL.

The chain couples TRBV29-1 to TRBJ1-4; D is ambiguous. This CDR3 is built from 13 residues. The V and J ends lost 7 bases and 0 bases respectively, with 9 bases between them. Germline V gene sequence: CDR1 SQVTM, CDR2 ANQGSEA. Here the CDR3 DNA reads TGCAGCGGTCTTGGCCCAACTAATGAAAAACTGTTTTTT. Encoded protein: CSGLGPTNEKLFF.